This entry lists 18 T cell receptor beta chains sequenced from one sample in a study of siplizumab effects on memory and regulatory T cells. The protocol was immunoSEQ multiplex PCR, while the TCRdb copy is restricted to in-frame clones and leaves out a portion. The data hold roughly 50,000 clones, with 95% to 98% observed a single time. The sample comprised naive CD4+ T cells sorted from blood. These receptors originate from a human donor in good health.

This chain links TRBV2 with TRBJ2-4; D is possibly TRBD1 (5 bases). This CDR3 region has 13 residues. Trimming took off 7 bases at V and 0 bases at J, with 7 bases between the two ends. CDR1 and CDR2 (germline): SNHLY, FYNNEI. CDR3 protein: CASKGIAKNIQYF. CDR3 nucleotides: TGTGCCAGCAAGGGGATAGCCAAAAACATTCAGTACTTC.

This rearrangement joins TRBV5-1 to TRBJ2-7; a weak D match, TRBD2 (6 bases). The CDR3 has 15 residues. V was trimmed by 3 bases and J by 2 bases, leaving 15 bases between them. CDR1 and CDR2 (germline): SGHRS, YFSETQ. The CDR3 protein is CASSWGDGAAYEQYF. The CDR3 DNA is TGCGCCAGCAGCTGGGGGGACGGGGCCGCCTACGAGCAGTACTTC.

The chain employs TRBV11-3 and TRBJ2-5, with TRBD2 matching 14 bases. The CDR3 has 16 residues. Germline values: CDR1 SGHNT, CDR2 YENEEA. V lost 3 bases to trimming and J lost 8 bases; unmatched junction nucleotides: 8. The CDR3 bases are TGTGCCAGCAGCTTGACTAGCGGGAGGGGTGGGGAAACCCAGTACTTC. Protein product: CASSLTSGRGGETQYF.

V is TRBV2 and J is TRBJ2-7; 7 nucleotides line up with TRBD1. The CDR3 length is 16 residues. Per the germline V gene, CDR1 is SNHLY and CDR2 is FYNNEI. The J segment lost 3 bases and the V segment lost 5 bases, leaving 13 bases of the junction unmatched. The CDR3 DNA is TGTGCCAGCAGTAGCCCGACAGGGAAGGTGGGCTACGAGCAGTACTTC. As protein: CASSSPTGKVGYEQYF.

This sequence joins TRBV10-3 and TRBJ1-5, with TRBD1 as a possible D gene (5 bases). Germline V CDR1 and CDR2: ENHRY, SYGVKD. This CDR3 comprises 17 residues. V shed 0 bases and J shed 3 bases, with 15 bases lying between them. The CDR3 sequence is CAISESRYQGNNQPQHF. The CDR3 region has the DNA TGTGCCATCAGTGAGTCCAGATATCAGGGAAACAATCAGCCCCAGCATTTT.

The chain couples TRBV7-9 to TRBJ2-1, with 11 bases aligning to TRBD2. CDR1 and CDR2 from the germline V gene are SEHNR and FQNEAQ (reference sequence). J was trimmed by 8 bases and V by 1 base; bases with no gene match: 4. The CDR3 is 15 residues long. CDR3 loop: CASSLGVAGGYEQFF. As DNA, the CDR3 is TGTGCCAGCAGCTTAGGGGTAGCGGGAGGGTATGAGCAGTTCTTC. Full variable domain (missing parts from reference TRBV7-9 and TRBJ2-1): DTGVSQNPRHKITKRGQNVTFRCDPISEHNRLYWYRQTLGQGPEFLTYFQNEAQLEKSRLLSDRFSAERPKGSFSTLEIQRTEQGDSAMYLCASSLGVAGGYEQFFGPGTRLTVL.

The chain recombines TRBV10-3 with TRBJ2-1, with a tentative D call TRBD2 (5 bases). The CDR3 sequence is 14 residues long. V dropped 10 bases and J dropped 2 bases, with 15 bases sitting between them. Germline CDR1 and CDR2: ENHRY and SYGVKD. The CDR3 DNA is TGTGCCACCCATGGGCTAGCCGCCTACAATGAGCAGTTCTTC. Translating gives CATHGLAAYNEQFF.

The chain uses TRBV7-9 and TRBJ2-7, with 16 bases fitting TRBD2. V lost 7 bases, J lost 7 bases, and 10 bases stayed unmatched. The CDR3 has 16 residues. Germline V CDR1 and CDR2: SEHNR, FQNEAQ (reference sequence). In DNA, the CDR3 is TGTGCCAGCATCCTTTCCTCGGGACTAGCGGGAGGGGAGCAGTACTTC. Translated: CASILSSGLAGGEQYF.

V usage is TRBV5-3 and J usage is TRBJ2-7; D is perhaps TRBD1 (5 bases). TRBV5-3 is placed among ORFs of uncertain function. Deletions cut 2 bases from V and 2 bases from J, with 11 bases between. The CDR3 is made up of 14 amino acids. The CDR3 DNA sequence: TGTGCCAGAAGCTTTCAACAGGATACCTACGAGCAGTACTTC. As protein: CARSFQQDTYEQYF.

The chain employs TRBV13 and TRBJ2-1; 11 bases align to TRBD2. Losses at the gene ends were 2 bases for V and 6 bases for J; bases not matched to a gene: 6. The CDR3 has 16 amino acids. Germline V gene lookup returns CDR1 PRHDT and CDR2 FYEKMQ (reference sequence). In nucleotides, the CDR3 is TGTGCCAGCAGCTTAATTACTAGCGGGAGTGGCAATGAGCAGTTCTTC. Protein: CASSLITSGSGNEQFF.

This clone occurred once. V and J are TRBV28 and TRBJ2-7; the match to TRBD2 covers 8 bases. CDR3 length: 18 amino acids. J was trimmed by 3 bases and V by 4 bases; bases with no gene match: 17. Germline V gene lookup returns CDR1 MDHEN and CDR2 SYDVKM. The CDR3 sequence is CASSYMTGSGAINYEQYF. The CDR3 DNA reads as TGTGCCAGCAGTTACATGACTGGTAGCGGGGCCATCAACTACGAGCAGTACTTC.

This chain uses TRBV28 with TRBJ1-1, with D possibly being TRBD1 (5 bases). Looked up from germline, CDR1 is MDHEN and CDR2 is SYDVKM. This CDR3 region has 15 residues. V shed 8 bases and J shed 1 base, with 17 bases lying between them. Here the CDR3 DNA reads TGTGCCAGCGTTTGGGGGTCAGCCTCGAACACTGAAGCTTTCTTT. It is translated as CASVWGSASNTEAFF. Full variable domain (missing parts from reference TRBV28 and TRBJ1-1): DVKVTQSSRYLVKRTGEKVFLECVQDMDHENMFWYRQDPGLGLRLIYFSYDVKMKEKGDIPEGYSVSREKKERFSLILESASTNQTSMYLCASVWGSASNTEAFFGQGTRLTVV.

The chain combines TRBV6-1 with TRBJ1-5; D is unresolved. V was pared by 7 bases and J by 4 bases, with 17 bases between. Germline loops: CDR1 MNHNS, CDR2 SASEGT. There are 15 residues in the CDR3. CDR3 nucleotide sequence: TGTGCCAGCACCTTTTCTCGGGGAGGAAATCAGCCCCAGCATTTT. Its translation is CASTFSRGGNQPQHF.

The chain uses TRBV12-5 and TRBJ2-1; TRBD2 matches 7 bases. V lost 6 bases, J lost 4 bases, and 6 bases stayed unmatched. This CDR3 spans 14 amino acids. Germline V gives CDR1 LGHNT, CDR2 FRNRAP. CDR3: CASGTGTIYNEQFF. The CDR3 nucleotides are TGTGCTAGTGGAACCGGGACTATATACAATGAGCAGTTCTTC.

The genes are TRBV6-1 and TRBJ2-1; D ambiguous. The length of the CDR3 is 11 residues. V gave up 6 bases and J gave up 7 bases, with 7 bases separating them. Germline CDR1 is MNHNS and CDR2 is SASEGT. CDR3 coding DNA: TGTGCCAGCAGAGAGGTGAATGAGCAGTTCTTC. It specifies CASREVNEQFF.

V gene TRBV7-9 combines with J gene TRBJ2-1; D is unclear. The CDR3 contains 16 residues. Trimming shortened V by 5 bases and J by 4 bases, and 18 bases separated the two germline ends. In germline, CDR1 is SEHNR, CDR2 FQNEAQ (reference sequence). The CDR3 region is CASSTQMGGLYNEQFF. The DNA of the CDR3 is TGTGCCAGCAGCACCCAGATGGGTGGGCTTTACAATGAGCAGTTCTTC.

A single count supports this clone. V gene TRBV7-9 combines with J gene TRBJ1-3; D gene uncertain. The CDR3 extends over 14 amino acids. V was cut by 3 bases and J by 0 bases, with 6 bases left in between. Germline values: CDR1 SEHNR, CDR2 FQNEAQ (reference sequence). This chain's CDR3 is CASSFELSGNTIYF. The CDR3 nucleotides are TGTGCCAGCAGCTTCGAGCTCTCTGGAAACACCATATATTTT.

The chain employs TRBV28 and TRBJ1-3; 9 positions match TRBD1. The CDR3 has 17 residues. Germline CDR1 and CDR2: MDHEN and SYDVKM. V shed 6 bases and J 2 bases; nucleotides not matched to a gene: 11. DNA for the CDR3: TGTGCCAGCAGCTCCCTGGGGCGGGACAGGGCTGGAAACACCATATATTTT. Translation gives CASSSLGRDRAGNTIYF. The variable domain in full, with the rest retrieved from reference TRBV28 and TRBJ1-3, is DVKVTQSSRYLVKRTGEKVFLECVQDMDHENMFWYRQDPGLGLRLIYFSYDVKMKEKGDIPEGYSVSREKKERFSLILESASTNQTSMYLCASSSLGRDRAGNTIYFGEGSWLTVV.